This passage covers 17 T cell receptor beta chains from one sample sequenced in a study of T cell repertoires in cytomegalovirus infection. MiXCR was run by TCRdb on the reads, yielding one entry per CDR3 protein. The data contain 150,000 or so distinct CDR3 sequences, under 8.5% of them seen just once; the ten biggest clones take up over 15%. Sequencing was performed on PBMCs. Receptor source: a human donor in good health (CMV status not recorded). Some clones in this sample may be carry-over from other donors' samples.

The rearrangement joins TRBV19 to TRBJ1-1; D uncertain. The CDR3 sequence is 13 residues long. From germline, CDR1 is LNHDA and CDR2 SQIVND (reference sequence). V was cut by 5 bases and J by 3 bases, with 10 bases left in between. In DNA, the CDR3 is TGTGCCAGTAGTTTCGGGGTTGACACTGAAGCTTTCTTT. It is translated as CASSFGVDTEAFF.

This clonotype was observed many times. The chain uses TRBV29-1 and TRBJ2-4, with 8 bases identical to TRBD1. CDR1 is SQVTM and CDR2 is ANQGSEA in the germline V gene. The length of the CDR3 is 14 residues. J lost 3 bases, V lost 6 bases, and 7 bases had no gene match. The CDR3: CSVPGTGNKNIQYF. DNA for the CDR3: TGCAGCGTCCCCGGGACAGGAAACAAAAACATTCAGTACTTC.

The chain is built from TRBV20-1 and TRBJ2-7, with 7 bases matching TRBD1. Germline lookup yields CDR1 DFQATT and CDR2 SNEGSKA (reference sequence). V dropped 3 bases and J dropped 0; count of bases not matched to a gene: 8. The CDR3 loop spans 15 amino acids. This CDR3 reads CSARGGQAYSYEQYF. DNA for the CDR3: TGCAGTGCTAGGGGCGGACAGGCTTACTCCTACGAGCAGTACTTC.

This clonotype occurred many times. The chain recombines TRBV20-1 with TRBJ2-5; 9 positions match TRBD1. Trimming took 6 bases from V and 5 from J; bases not matched to a gene: 13. CDR3 size: 15 residues. Per germline, CDR1 DFQATT and CDR2 SNEGSKA (reference sequence). In DNA form, the CDR3 reads TGCAGTGCCTCGACCCCCGGGACAGGGCTTGAGACCCAGTACTTC. Protein product: CSASTPGTGLETQYF.

This clonotype was recorded a few times. The chain carries TRBV15 and TRBJ1-4; 7 nucleotides agree with TRBD1. CDR3 length equals 15 residues. Germline CDR1 is LNHNV and CDR2 is YYDKDF (reference sequence). V gave up 2 bases and J gave up 7 bases; unmatched junction bases: 7. For the CDR3, the DNA is TGTGCCACCAGCAGACTTACAGGGGTATTTGAAAAACTGTTTTTT. Protein sequence: CATSRLTGVFEKLFF. The full variable domain, its missing parts supplied by reference TRBV15 and TRBJ1-4, is DAMVIQNPRYQVTQFGKPVTLSCSQTLNHNVMYWYQQKSSQAPKLLFHYYDKDFNNEADTPDNFQSRRPNTSFCFLDIRSPGLGDTAMYLCATSRLTGVFEKLFFGSGTQLSVL.

CDR3 sequence (DNA): TGCACCGCCAGTCCCTCGGTGAATGAGCAGTTCTTC. This sequence encodes CTASPSVNEQFF. This sequence joins TRBV20-1 and TRBJ2-1; D unresolved. Germline loops: CDR1 DFQATT, CDR2 SNEGSKA (reference sequence). The CDR3 has 12 amino acids.

This clonotype has a handful of counts. J is TRBJ1-1 and V is TRBV29-1; 11 nucleotides align to TRBD1. Looked up from germline, CDR1 is SQVTM and CDR2 is ANQGSEA. This CDR3 region has 18 residues. Trimming at V came to 6 bases and at J to 1 base, leaving 16 bases not matched to a gene. The CDR3 region is CSVFVRDRGKWGNTEAFF. DNA of the CDR3: TGCAGCGTATTCGTTAGGGACAGGGGGAAGTGGGGGAACACTGAAGCTTTCTTT.

This clonotype was observed at least ten times. CDR3 DNA sequence: TGCAGCGTCCGCGGGACAGGGGGTGGGGGGGAAAACACCATATATTTT. As protein: CSVRGTGGGGENTIYF. The chain carries TRBV29-1 and TRBJ1-3, with TRBD1 identical over 11 bases. The length of the CDR3 is 16 residues. Germline assignment: CDR1 SQVTM and CDR2 ANQGSEA. J gave up 6 bases and V 6 bases, and 13 bases lay outside the gene matches.

This clonotype was found a few times. V is TRBV5-6 and J is TRBJ2-1; D is possibly TRBD1 or TRBD2 (5 bases each). Germline lookup yields CDR1 SGHDT and CDR2 YYEEEE. This CDR3 is 14 amino acids long. V lost 2 bases and J 4 bases, leaving 10 bases between the germline ends. The DNA for the CDR3 is TGTGCCAGCAGCTTCGGGACCATTTACAATGAGCAGTTCTTC. It translates to CASSFGTIYNEQFF.

This clonotype was counted ten times or more. Here the CDR3 reads CASTPGRGSTEAFF. CDR3 DNA sequence: TGTGCCAGCACCCCCGGGCGTGGGTCTACTGAAGCTTTCTTT. The rearrangement links TRBV18 to TRBJ1-1; D gene unclear. Looked up from germline, CDR1 is KGHSH and CDR2 is LQKENI. This CDR3 spans 14 amino acids. With 8 bases removed from V and 5 bases from J, the gap between germline ends came to 18 bases.

This clonotype was recorded many times. The V and J genes are TRBV12-3 or TRBV12-4 and TRBJ2-2; no definite D call. CDR3 length: 16 amino acids. V was clipped by 2 bases and J by 0 bases, with 10 bases between them. CDR3 bases: TGTGCCAGCAGTTTATCGGCAAACGCGAACACCGGGGAGCTGTTTTTT. Translated, it gives CASSLSANANTGELFF.

The CDR3 bases are TGTGCCAGTAGGACAGGGGATAGGAATCAGCCCCAGCATTTT. This gives the protein CASRTGDRNQPQHF. This chain connects TRBV19 to TRBJ1-5; 8 nucleotides agree with TRBD1. The CDR3 is 14 residues long. The germline V gene has CDR1 LNHDA and CDR2 SQIVND (reference sequence). Trimming removed 6 bases from V and 4 bases from J; junction bases left unmatched: 5.

This clonotype was found many times. The chain joins TRBV10-2 to TRBJ2-5, with D perhaps matching TRBD1 or TRBD2 (5 bases each). Trimming cost V 7 bases and J 2 bases, with 17 bases left between them. Germline V gene sequence: CDR1 WSHSY, CDR2 SAAADI. This CDR3 contains 15 residues. CDR3 in amino acids: CASTGVRGPQETQYF. CDR3 sequence (DNA): TGCGCCAGCACCGGGGTCCGGGGACCTCAAGAGACCCAGTACTTC.

The gene calls are TRBV4-1 and TRBJ2-6; the D is unclear. Germline V lookup: CDR1 MGHRA, CDR2 YSYEKL. Trimming pared 1 base from V and 8 bases from J, leaving 12 bases between. This CDR3 is built from 15 residues. This chain's CDR3 is CASSQALVTPNVLTF. CDR3 nucleotide sequence: TGCGCCAGCAGCCAAGCGCTAGTTACTCCCAACGTCCTGACTTTC.

In its sample, this clonotype was seen many times. The chain is built from TRBV7-8 and TRBJ2-7, with D perhaps matching TRBD2 (6 bases). Trimming removed 0 bases from V and 3 bases from J, with 12 bases in between. Per the germline V gene, CDR1 is SGHVS and CDR2 is FQNEAQ. The CDR3 runs 15 residues. The CDR3 reads CASSLARGQGYEQYF. CDR3 coding DNA: TGTGCCAGCAGCTTAGCGCGGGGCCAGGGCTACGAGCAGTACTTC.

The sample holds many counts of this clonotype. The CDR3 loop is CASSPGNTGELFF. The CDR3 region has the DNA TGTGCCAGCAGTCCGGGGAACACCGGGGAGCTGTTTTTT. The chain links TRBV7-9 to TRBJ2-2, with D unclear. V shed 6 bases and J shed 1 base, with 6 bases lying between them. Germline V gene data show CDR1 as SEHNR and CDR2 as FQNEAQ (reference sequence). The CDR3 covers 13 residues.

The V and J genes are TRBV19 and TRBJ2-7; tentatively, D is TRBD1 (5 bases). The CDR3 totals 14 residues. V was clipped by 5 bases and J by 0 bases, with 11 bases between them. Germline V gene data show CDR1 as LNHDA and CDR2 as SQIVND (reference sequence). In nucleotides, the CDR3 is TGTGCCAGTAGTTCCGACACAGGCTCCTACGAGCAGTACTTC. Translating it yields CASSSDTGSYEQYF. The whole variable domain, filled in from reference TRBV19 and TRBJ2-7, reads DGGITQSPKYLFRKEGQNVTLSCEQNLNHDAMYWYRQDPGQGLRLIYYSQIVNDFQKGDIAEGYSVSREKKESFPLTVTSAQKNPTAFYLCASSSDTGSYEQYFGPGTRLTVT.